This entry is about one T cell receptor beta chain. Its specificity is unknown. This specimen belongs to a study of cytomegalovirus exposure and HLA in healthy donors. Study results and caveats: There were a few CMV-associated chains whose specificity for CMV antigens was confirmed in vitro. In a later analysis, first-cohort TCR clusters were found to tend to co-occur in the 100 to 150 validation repertoires. Listed as cytomegalovirus-associated were roughly 180 TCR beta chains.

Donors were drawn from the approximately 120-subject validation cohort, separate from the 666-subject first cohort. This table comes from immunoSEQ multiplex PCR, and its TCRdb copy is limited to in-frame clones, with some not included. Of about 350,000 clones listed, roughly 90% are singletons. The CDR3 contains 16 residues. Trimming took off 7 bases at V and 3 bases at J, with 19 bases between the two ends. Germline assignment: CDR1 MRHNA and CDR2 SNTAGT. The clonotype originates from a woman in her twenties or thirties in good health and CMV-seropositive. Input material: PBMCs. This chain connects TRBV6-4 to TRBJ2-1; no clear D. In DNA form, the CDR3 reads TGTGCCAGCATAACGCGGTGCCATACGGACTACAATGAGCAGTTCTTC. Translation gives CASITRCHTDYNEQFF.